This TCR beta chain was identified in a study of shared clonotypes between healthy human individuals. Findings and caveats of the study: Against clonotypes common to all four donors, non-shared ones had lower generation probabilities. Large sequencing depth failed to make sorted-subset sequencing complete, rarefaction showed.

A remark on this clone: The antigen is unknown.

Across several immunoSEQ plates, the genomic DNA of each subset was split evenly. Sequencing was performed with immunoSEQ multiplex PCR; in TCRdb, only in-frame clones are kept and a portion is missing. The table lists roughly 2.2 million clones, 85% to 95% of them singletons. The germline CDR1 and CDR2 sequences are KGHSH and LQKENI. V lost 2 bases and J lost 5, with 10 bases in between. The CDR3 runs to 14 residues. Sequencing was done on a sample of naive CD4+ T cells from PBMCs. The subset: CD45RA+ positively selected. This clonotype was sampled from a young man in good health. Some clones in this sample may be carry-over from other donors' samples. V usage is TRBV18 and J usage is TRBJ2-1; D possibly corresponds to TRBD2 (5 bases). The CDR3 DNA reads TGTGCCAGCTCACCAGGGCTAGCCAACAATGAGCAGTTCTTC. Translation: CASSPGLANNEQFF.